Listed below are T cell receptor beta chains from one sample, sequenced in a study of cytomegalovirus exposure and HLA in healthy donors. Profiling relied on immunoSEQ multiplex PCR, and the TCRdb table lists in-frame clones only, not all of them. The sample records roughly 77,000 clones, 10% being singletons. Sequencing was done on a sample of PBMCs. The source is a man aged 55 to 70 in good health and CMV-seropositive. The CDR3 runs from the conserved cysteine through the conserved F or W. D genes are given only for firm matches. Expanded clones are given a class, and other clones once, few, many or no size at all.

v_call: TRBV4-1; j_call: TRBJ1-1; d_call: .; cdr3_length: 17; clone_size: .; cdr3_nt: TGCGCCAGCAGCCAAGAAAGGCGGGGGTGGATGAACACTGAAGCTTTCTTT; cdr3_aa: CASSQERRGWMNTEAFF
v_call: TRBV12-5; j_call: TRBJ2-1; d_call: TRBD2; cdr3_length: 19; clone_size: .; cdr3_nt: TGTGCTAGTGGTTTGGTACGGCTAGCGGGGCCGAGATCCTACAATGAGCAGTTCTTC; cdr3_aa: CASGLVRLAGPRSYNEQFF
v_call: TRBV23-1; j_call: TRBJ2-3; d_call: TRBD2; cdr3_length: 16; clone_size: few; cdr3_nt: TGCGCCAGCAGTCCACTACTAGCGGGGGGGGCGGATACGCAGTATTTT; cdr3_aa: CASSPLLAGGADTQYF
v_call: TRBV30; j_call: TRBJ2-2; d_call: .; cdr3_length: 13; clone_size: few; cdr3_nt: TGTGCCTGGATCAGGTTTGCCACCGGGGAGCTGTTTTTT; cdr3_aa: CAWIRFATGELFF
v_call: TRBV5-1; j_call: TRBJ2-7; d_call: .; cdr3_length: 13; clone_size: .; cdr3_nt: TGCGCCAGCAGCCCCAACTATGGGAGCGAGCAGTACTTC; cdr3_aa: CASSPNYGSEQYF
v_call: TRBV5-8; j_call: TRBJ1-1; d_call: TRBD1; cdr3_length: 15; clone_size: .; cdr3_nt: TGTGCCAGCAGCCGGGTCGACAGGGGGGGCACTGAAGCTTTCTTT; cdr3_aa: CASSRVDRGGTEAFF
v_call: TRBV2; j_call: TRBJ2-5; d_call: TRBD2; cdr3_length: 14; clone_size: .; cdr3_nt: TGTGCCAGCAACGGAATAGCGGGAGTAGAGACCCAGTACTTC; cdr3_aa: CASNGIAGVETQYF
v_call: TRBV21-1; j_call: TRBJ2-7; d_call: .; cdr3_length: 14; clone_size: .; cdr3_nt: TGTGCCAGCAGCAGGGCTAGCGGGAGGTTCGAGCAGTACTTC; cdr3_aa: CASSRASGRFEQYF
v_call: TRBV18; j_call: TRBJ1-5; d_call: TRBD1; cdr3_length: 16; clone_size: .; cdr3_nt: TGTGCCAGCTCACCAGGACAGGGACCCGTTCATCAGCCCCAGCATTTT; cdr3_aa: CASSPGQGPVHQPQHF
v_call: TRBV28; j_call: TRBJ2-6; d_call: TRBD1; cdr3_length: 16; clone_size: .; cdr3_nt: TGTGCCAGCAGTTTGGACAGGGGGCCTGGGGCCAACGTCCTGACTTTC; cdr3_aa: CASSLDRGPGANVLTF
v_call: TRBV6-5; j_call: TRBJ2-1; d_call: .; cdr3_length: 14; clone_size: .; cdr3_nt: TGTGCCAGCAGTTACTTAGGACTGCTCAATGAGCAGTTCTTC; cdr3_aa: CASSYLGLLNEQFF
v_call: TRBV7-9; j_call: TRBJ2-7; d_call: TRBD2; cdr3_length: 14; clone_size: few; cdr3_nt: TGTGCCAGCAGCTCCCCCGGGACTATTCTCGGGCAGTACTTC; cdr3_aa: CASSSPGTILGQYF
v_call: TRBV6-1; j_call: TRBJ1-2; d_call: TRBD1; cdr3_length: 15; clone_size: few; cdr3_nt: TGTGCCAGCACAGACAGGGGTCGATCTAACTATGGCTACACCTTC; cdr3_aa: CASTDRGRSNYGYTF
v_call: TRBV18; j_call: TRBJ2-3; d_call: .; cdr3_length: 16; clone_size: .; cdr3_nt: TGTGCCAGCTCACCACCTCCAGGAGTCCACAGGGATACGCAGTATTTT; cdr3_aa: CASSPPPGVHRDTQYF
v_call: TRBV2; j_call: TRBJ2-2; d_call: .; cdr3_length: 15; clone_size: .; cdr3_nt: TGTGCCAGCAGTGACAAGAGGGTTGGGACCGGGGAGCTGTTTTTT; cdr3_aa: CASSDKRVGTGELFF
v_call: TRBV2; j_call: TRBJ2-3; d_call: .; cdr3_length: 14; clone_size: .; cdr3_nt: TGTGCCAGCCGATCGGGAATTAGCACAGATACGCAGTATTTT; cdr3_aa: CASRSGISTDTQYF
v_call: TRBV5-5; j_call: TRBJ2-3; d_call: TRBD1; cdr3_length: 16; clone_size: few; cdr3_nt: TGTGCCAGCAGCTTGCACAGGGGGGCCGAGGCAGATACGCAGTATTTT; cdr3_aa: CASSLHRGAEADTQYF
v_call: TRBV4-1; j_call: TRBJ2-5; d_call: .; cdr3_length: 14; clone_size: .; cdr3_nt: TGCGCCAGCAGCCAGACAGCCGTTCAAGAGACCCAGTACTTC; cdr3_aa: CASSQTAVQETQYF
v_call: TRBV28; j_call: TRBJ2-2; d_call: TRBD2; cdr3_length: 15; clone_size: few; cdr3_nt: TGTGCCAGCAGCTCGCTAGCGGCGAGCACCGGGGAGCTGTTTTTT; cdr3_aa: CASSSLAASTGELFF
v_call: TRBV30; j_call: TRBJ2-5; d_call: .; cdr3_length: 14; clone_size: few; cdr3_nt: TGTGCCTGGACCATCGCCCGGGGAACGAAGACCCAGTACTTC; cdr3_aa: CAWTIARGTKTQYF
v_call: TRBV15; j_call: TRBJ1-5; d_call: .; cdr3_length: 14; clone_size: .; cdr3_nt: TGTGCCACCAGCGCGGGGAATAGCAATCAGCCCCAGCATTTT; cdr3_aa: CATSAGNSNQPQHF
v_call: TRBV4-1; j_call: TRBJ1-1; d_call: TRBD1; cdr3_length: 15; clone_size: .; cdr3_nt: TGCGCCAGCAGCCAGGAGGACAGGGCAGGAACTGAAGCTTTCTTT; cdr3_aa: CASSQEDRAGTEAFF
v_call: TRBV28; j_call: TRBJ2-3; d_call: TRBD2; cdr3_length: 14; clone_size: .; cdr3_nt: TGTGCCAGCAGTCCAAGCGGGACGGCGGATACGCAGTATTTT; cdr3_aa: CASSPSGTADTQYF
v_call: TRBV23-1; j_call: TRBJ2-2; d_call: TRBD2; cdr3_length: 18; clone_size: .; cdr3_nt: TGCGCCAGCAGTCAATTTCGGTTAGCGGGATCGCCCACCGGGGAGCTGTTTTTT; cdr3_aa: CASSQFRLAGSPTGELFF
v_call: TRBV9; j_call: TRBJ2-1; d_call: TRBD1; cdr3_length: 16; clone_size: .; cdr3_nt: TGTGCCAGCAGCGTAGACGGACAGGGGTTGGGTAATGAGCAGTTCTTC; cdr3_aa: CASSVDGQGLGNEQFF
v_call: TRBV13; j_call: TRBJ2-5; d_call: TRBD2; cdr3_length: 15; clone_size: .; cdr3_nt: TGTGCCAGCAGCTTGTTCGGGACTAAGATTGAGACCCAGTACTTC; cdr3_aa: CASSLFGTKIETQYF
v_call: TRBV29-1; j_call: TRBJ2-1; d_call: .; cdr3_length: 14; clone_size: .; cdr3_nt: TGCAGCGTTGATGGGCAGGTCGACTACAATGAGCAGTTCTTC; cdr3_aa: CSVDGQVDYNEQFF
v_call: TRBV7-3; j_call: TRBJ1-6; d_call: .; cdr3_length: 14; clone_size: few; cdr3_nt: TGTGCCAGCAGCTCGGACAGATTTAATTCACCCCTCCACTTT; cdr3_aa: CASSSDRFNSPLHF
v_call: TRBV2; j_call: TRBJ2-7; d_call: .; cdr3_length: 13; clone_size: .; cdr3_nt: TGTGCCATCTCTGGGGACACTTCCTACGAGCAGTACTTC; cdr3_aa: CAISGDTSYEQYF
v_call: TRBV6-4; j_call: TRBJ1-5; d_call: TRBD1; cdr3_length: 16; clone_size: .; cdr3_nt: TGTGCCAGCAGGGGACAGACCAGATTTAGCAATCAGCCCCAGCATTTT; cdr3_aa: CASRGQTRFSNQPQHF
v_call: TRBV18; j_call: TRBJ1-4; d_call: TRBD1; cdr3_length: 16; clone_size: few; cdr3_nt: TGTGCCAGCTCACCAGGCACACCCGGGACAGGGAGGAGACTGTTTTTT; cdr3_aa: CASSPGTPGTGRRLFF
v_call: TRBV5-1; j_call: TRBJ2-1; d_call: .; cdr3_length: 15; clone_size: few; cdr3_nt: TGCGCCAGCAGCTTGGAAGCGGGTACCTACAATGAGCAGTTCTTC; cdr3_aa: CASSLEAGTYNEQFF
v_call: TRBV28; j_call: TRBJ2-7; d_call: TRBD1; cdr3_length: 13; clone_size: few; cdr3_nt: TGTGCCAGCAGCCGGGACAGCTCCTACGAGCAGTACTTC; cdr3_aa: CASSRDSSYEQYF
v_call: TRBV7-9; j_call: TRBJ2-3; d_call: TRBD2; cdr3_length: 16; clone_size: few; cdr3_nt: TGTGCCAGCAGCTCTAGCGGGTCCTCTAGCACAGATACGCAGTATTTT; cdr3_aa: CASSSSGSSSTDTQYF
v_call: TRBV18; j_call: TRBJ2-5; d_call: TRBD1; cdr3_length: 14; clone_size: few; cdr3_nt: TGTGCCAGCTCAACGGGGACAGGGGAAGAGACCCAGTACTTC; cdr3_aa: CASSTGTGEETQYF
v_call: TRBV6-1; j_call: TRBJ1-5; d_call: .; cdr3_length: 15; clone_size: few; cdr3_nt: TGTGCCAGCACCAGCAGGGGATGGCGCAATCAGCCCCAGCATTTT; cdr3_aa: CASTSRGWRNQPQHF
v_call: TRBV19; j_call: TRBJ1-1; d_call: .; cdr3_length: 16; clone_size: .; cdr3_nt: TGTGCCAGTACTAACAACCCGAACAGGGCGAACACTGAAGCTTTCTTT; cdr3_aa: CASTNNPNRANTEAFF
v_call: TRBV19; j_call: TRBJ1-4; d_call: .; cdr3_length: 14; clone_size: few; cdr3_nt: TGTGCCAGTAGAGAGACCAGGGTGGATGAAAAACTGTTTTTT; cdr3_aa: CASRETRVDEKLFF
v_call: TRBV18; j_call: TRBJ1-2; d_call: TRBD1; cdr3_length: 15; clone_size: few; cdr3_nt: TGTGCCAGCTCACCGGCGGGGACAGGGGATTATGGCTACACCTTC; cdr3_aa: CASSPAGTGDYGYTF
v_call: TRBV30; j_call: TRBJ1-2; d_call: .; cdr3_length: 14; clone_size: few; cdr3_nt: TGTGCCTGGAGTACAGGGAACCAGCAGTGGGGCTACACCTTC; cdr3_aa: CAWSTGNQQWGYTF
v_call: TRBV5-1; j_call: TRBJ2-3; d_call: TRBD1; cdr3_length: 14; clone_size: few; cdr3_nt: TGCGCCAGCAGCACAGGACAGGGCACAGATACGCAGTATTTT; cdr3_aa: CASSTGQGTDTQYF
v_call: TRBV6-5; j_call: TRBJ1-1; d_call: .; cdr3_length: 12; clone_size: .; cdr3_nt: TGTGCCAGCAGTTATAAGCAGGGGACAGCTTTCTTT; cdr3_aa: CASSYKQGTAFF
v_call: TRBV2; j_call: TRBJ1-2; d_call: TRBD1; cdr3_length: 15; clone_size: few; cdr3_nt: TGTGCCAGCACCACCCCGACAGGGAACCGCTACGGCTACACCTTC; cdr3_aa: CASTTPTGNRYGYTF
v_call: TRBV6-4; j_call: TRBJ1-5; d_call: TRBD1; cdr3_length: 14; clone_size: .; cdr3_nt: TGTGCCAGCAGTGTTTGGACAGGTGGAAGGCCCCAGCATTTT; cdr3_aa: CASSVWTGGRPQHF
v_call: TRBV6-5; j_call: TRBJ2-1; d_call: TRBD1; cdr3_length: 15; clone_size: few; cdr3_nt: TGTGCCAGCAGGAAGACGACAGGGAATTACAATGAGCAGTTCTTC; cdr3_aa: CASRKTTGNYNEQFF
v_call: TRBV18; j_call: TRBJ1-1; d_call: TRBD1; cdr3_length: 15; clone_size: once; cdr3_nt: TGTGCCAGCTCACCAAGGACAGGGTTGAACACTGAAGCTTTCTTT; cdr3_aa: CASSPRTGLNTEAFF
v_call: TRBV4-2; j_call: TRBJ2-1; d_call: TRBD2; cdr3_length: 16; clone_size: few; cdr3_nt: TGTGCCAGCAGCCCTCGAGGTAGCGGGAGCCACAATGAGCAGTTCTTC; cdr3_aa: CASSPRGSGSHNEQFF
v_call: TRBV9; j_call: TRBJ2-3; d_call: .; cdr3_length: 11; clone_size: few; cdr3_nt: TGTGCCAGCAGCGCAACAGATACGCAGTATTTT; cdr3_aa: CASSATDTQYF
v_call: TRBV19; j_call: TRBJ2-5; d_call: .; cdr3_length: 12; clone_size: .; cdr3_nt: TGTGCCAGTAGTGAGGGTTCAGAGACCCAGTACTTC; cdr3_aa: CASSEGSETQYF
v_call: TRBV7-3; j_call: TRBJ2-5; d_call: .; cdr3_length: 14; clone_size: .; cdr3_nt: TGTGCCAGCAGCCCCGGTCCCAGCGCGAAGACCCAGTACTTC; cdr3_aa: CASSPGPSAKTQYF
v_call: TRBV5-1; j_call: TRBJ2-5; d_call: TRBD2; cdr3_length: 20; clone_size: few; cdr3_nt: TGCGCCAGCAGCTTGGGGGTGACTAGCGGGACCCACTATTACCAAGAGACCCAGTACTTC; cdr3_aa: CASSLGVTSGTHYYQETQYF
v_call: TRBV4-2; j_call: TRBJ2-7; d_call: TRBD2; cdr3_length: 14; clone_size: .; cdr3_nt: TGTGCCAGCAGCCAAGAACTAGCGGCCTACGAGCAGTACTTC; cdr3_aa: CASSQELAAYEQYF
v_call: TRBV4-1; j_call: TRBJ2-5; d_call: .; cdr3_length: 13; clone_size: .; cdr3_nt: TGCGCCAGCAGTCGAGTTCTCCAAGAGACCCAGTACTTC; cdr3_aa: CASSRVLQETQYF
v_call: TRBV12-5; j_call: TRBJ2-3; d_call: .; cdr3_length: 13; clone_size: .; cdr3_nt: TGTGCTAGTGGTTTGGCCCCCAGGGATACGCAGTATTTT; cdr3_aa: CASGLAPRDTQYF
v_call: TRBV7-2; j_call: TRBJ2-7; d_call: TRBD2; cdr3_length: 15; clone_size: .; cdr3_nt: TGTGCCAGCAGCCTGGGACTAGCGGGAGTTGACGAGCAGTACTTC; cdr3_aa: CASSLGLAGVDEQYF
v_call: TRBV19; j_call: TRBJ2-5; d_call: TRBD1; cdr3_length: 15; clone_size: .; cdr3_nt: TGTGCCAGTTCCACCTCGGACAGGGGGCGAGAGACCCAGTACTTC; cdr3_aa: CASSTSDRGRETQYF
v_call: TRBV6-1; j_call: TRBJ1-3; d_call: .; cdr3_length: 15; clone_size: .; cdr3_nt: TGTGCCAGCAGTGAACACGGGGTCGATGGAAACACCATATATTTT; cdr3_aa: CASSEHGVDGNTIYF